This T cell receptor beta chain was found in a study of glioma-infiltrating T cells after dendritic cell vaccination. Germline CDR1 reads SGHNT; CDR2 reads YYREEE (reference sequence). With V trimmed by 4 bases and J by 5 bases, 8 bases remained unmatched. The CDR3 runs 17 residues. Time point: after dendritic cell vaccination, including at tumor progression/relapse. Selection required adequate fresh-frozen tumor tissue plus more than two years' survival data. Input was approximately 1.8 ug genomic DNA, or all available if less. Generated by immunoSEQ multiplex PCR, the TCRdb table keeps only in-frame clones and is missing some. The table has 90,000 to 95,000 clones, roughly four fifths seen once.

The chain carries TRBV5-4 and TRBJ2-4; TRBD2 agrees at 14 bases. This receptor was obtained from a human donor with glioblastoma. Here the sequenced sample was blood, taken after dendritic cell vaccination. CDR3 sequence: CASSIRLAGGPQNIQYF. The CDR3 nucleotides read TGTGCCAGCAGCATCCGACTAGCGGGAGGGCCCCAAAACATTCAGTACTTC.